This TCR beta chain was captured by sequencing in a study of CD8+ T cells in alopecia areata. Study in general: Tofacitinib ran 6 to 18 months, followed by 6 months off drug.

cDNA serving as the sequencing template came from extracted, reverse transcribed RNA. Here immunoSEQ multiplex PCR was the method, and the copy in TCRdb shows in-frame clones only, minus some. The data contain about 12,000 clones, around 60% of them singletons. General study results and limits: Normal skin contains resident alphabeta T cells, and these are also sequenced in scalp samples. Patients showed less clear TCR sequence sharing than mice, possibly partly because of HLA diversity. Especially in alopecia totalis/universalis, lesional scalp showed greater clonality than normal scalp did.

Germline-derived CDR1 and CDR2 are MDHEN and SYDVKM. This CDR3 has 12 residues. V was trimmed by 7 bases and J by 1 base, leaving 7 bases between them. Remarks on this clone: Its antigen is undetermined.

Lesional scalp punch biopsies and peripheral blood were collected from alopecia areata patients. The V and J genes are TRBV28 and TRBJ1-1; D is possibly TRBD1 (5 bases). Sequencing was carried out using skin. The TCR sequence derives from a human donor with alopecia areata. CDR3 DNA sequence: TGTGCCAGCACCAGGGCGAACACTGAAGCTTTCTTT. It translates to CASTRANTEAFF. The complete variable domain, with remaining parts taken from reference TRBV28 and TRBJ1-1, reads DVKVTQSSRYLVKRTGEKVFLECVQDMDHENMFWYRQDPGLGLRLIYFSYDVKMKEKGDIPEGYSVSREKKERFSLILESASTNQTSMYLCASTRANTEAFFGQGTRLTVV.